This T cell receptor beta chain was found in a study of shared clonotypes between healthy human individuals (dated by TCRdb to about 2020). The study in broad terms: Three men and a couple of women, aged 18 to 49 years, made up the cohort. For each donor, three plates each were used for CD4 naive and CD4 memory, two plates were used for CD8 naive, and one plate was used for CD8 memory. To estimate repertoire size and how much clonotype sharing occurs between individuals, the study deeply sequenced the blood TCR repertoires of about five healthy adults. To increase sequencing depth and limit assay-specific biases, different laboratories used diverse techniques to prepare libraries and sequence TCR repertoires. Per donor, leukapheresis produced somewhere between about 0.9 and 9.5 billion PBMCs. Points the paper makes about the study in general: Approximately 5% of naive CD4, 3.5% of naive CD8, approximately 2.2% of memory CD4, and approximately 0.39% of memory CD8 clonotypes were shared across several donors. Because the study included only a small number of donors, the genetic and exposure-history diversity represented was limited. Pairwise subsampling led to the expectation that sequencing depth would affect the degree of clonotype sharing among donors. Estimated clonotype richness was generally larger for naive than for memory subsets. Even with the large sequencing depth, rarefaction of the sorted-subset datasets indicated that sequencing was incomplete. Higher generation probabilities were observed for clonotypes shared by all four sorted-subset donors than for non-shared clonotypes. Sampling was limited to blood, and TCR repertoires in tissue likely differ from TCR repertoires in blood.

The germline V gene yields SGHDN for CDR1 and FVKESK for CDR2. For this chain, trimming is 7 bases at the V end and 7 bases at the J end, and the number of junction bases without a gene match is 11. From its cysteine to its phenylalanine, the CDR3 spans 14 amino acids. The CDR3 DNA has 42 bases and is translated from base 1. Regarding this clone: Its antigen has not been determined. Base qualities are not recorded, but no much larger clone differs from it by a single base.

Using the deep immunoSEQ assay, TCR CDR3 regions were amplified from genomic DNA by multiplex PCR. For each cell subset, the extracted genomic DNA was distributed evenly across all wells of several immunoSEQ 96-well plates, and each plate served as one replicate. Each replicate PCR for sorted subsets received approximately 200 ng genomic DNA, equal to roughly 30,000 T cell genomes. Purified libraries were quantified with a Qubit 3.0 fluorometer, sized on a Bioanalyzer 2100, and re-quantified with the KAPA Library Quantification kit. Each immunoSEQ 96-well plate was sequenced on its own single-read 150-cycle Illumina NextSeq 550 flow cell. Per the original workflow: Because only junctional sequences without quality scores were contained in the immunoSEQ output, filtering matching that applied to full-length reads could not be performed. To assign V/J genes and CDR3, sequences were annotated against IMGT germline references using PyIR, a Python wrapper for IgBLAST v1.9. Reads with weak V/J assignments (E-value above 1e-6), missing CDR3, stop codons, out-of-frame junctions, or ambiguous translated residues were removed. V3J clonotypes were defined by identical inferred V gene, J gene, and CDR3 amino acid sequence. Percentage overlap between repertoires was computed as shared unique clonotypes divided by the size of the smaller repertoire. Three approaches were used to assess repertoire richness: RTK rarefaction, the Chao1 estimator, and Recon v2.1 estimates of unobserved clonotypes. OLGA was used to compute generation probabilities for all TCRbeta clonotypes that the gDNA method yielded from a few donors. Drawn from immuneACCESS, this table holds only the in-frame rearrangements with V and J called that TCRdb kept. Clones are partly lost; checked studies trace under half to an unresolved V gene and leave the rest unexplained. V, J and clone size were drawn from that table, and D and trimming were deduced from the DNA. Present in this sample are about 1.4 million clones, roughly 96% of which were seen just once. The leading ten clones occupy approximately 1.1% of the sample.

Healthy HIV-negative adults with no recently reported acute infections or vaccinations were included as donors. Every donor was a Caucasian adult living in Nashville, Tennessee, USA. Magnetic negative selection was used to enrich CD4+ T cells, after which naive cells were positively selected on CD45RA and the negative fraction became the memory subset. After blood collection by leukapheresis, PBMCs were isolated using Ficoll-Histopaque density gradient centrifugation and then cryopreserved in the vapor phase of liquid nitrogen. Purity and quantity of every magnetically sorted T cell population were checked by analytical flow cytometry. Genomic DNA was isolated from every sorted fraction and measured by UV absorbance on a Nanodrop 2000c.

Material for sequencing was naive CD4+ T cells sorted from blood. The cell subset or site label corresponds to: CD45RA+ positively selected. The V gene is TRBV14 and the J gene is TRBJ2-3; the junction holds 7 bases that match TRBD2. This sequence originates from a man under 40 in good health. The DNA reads TGTGCCAGCAATATGGCGGGAGTGGCTAATACGCAGTATTTT. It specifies CASNMAGVANTQYF.